In its sample, the clone carrying this T cell receptor (beta chain) was seen a few times. Using immunoSEQ multiplex PCR, the repertoire was profiled, and TCRdb retains in-frame clones only, with some absent. The table records approximately 250,000 clones, 85% of them present only once. This CDR3 has 14 residues. CDR1 and CDR2 from the germline V gene are SGHRS and YFSETQ. V lost 4 bases to trimming and J lost 4 bases, with 14 bases between them. The data stem from a study of blood T cell repertoires in COVID-19. The specimen was PBMCs or T cells enriched from blood (not recorded which). The receptor comes from a woman in her fifties or sixties with acute COVID-19. The J gene is TRBJ1-2, the V gene TRBV5-1, with TRBD1 as a possible D gene (6 bases). In DNA form, the CDR3 reads TGCGCCAGCAGCCCCGAACAGGGCACCTATGGCTACACCTTC. Translating gives CASSPEQGTYGYTF.